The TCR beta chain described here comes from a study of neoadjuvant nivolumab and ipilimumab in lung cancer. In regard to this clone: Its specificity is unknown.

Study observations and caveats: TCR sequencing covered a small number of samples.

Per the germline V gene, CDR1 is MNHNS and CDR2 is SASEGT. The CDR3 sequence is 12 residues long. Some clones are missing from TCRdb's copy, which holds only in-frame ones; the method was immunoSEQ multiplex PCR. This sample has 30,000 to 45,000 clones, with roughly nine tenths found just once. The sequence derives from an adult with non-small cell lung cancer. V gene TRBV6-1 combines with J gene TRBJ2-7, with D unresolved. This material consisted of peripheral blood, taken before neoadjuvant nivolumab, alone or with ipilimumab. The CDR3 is CGCDSRIYEQYF. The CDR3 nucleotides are TGTGGCTGCGATAGTAGGATCTACGAGCAGTACTTC.